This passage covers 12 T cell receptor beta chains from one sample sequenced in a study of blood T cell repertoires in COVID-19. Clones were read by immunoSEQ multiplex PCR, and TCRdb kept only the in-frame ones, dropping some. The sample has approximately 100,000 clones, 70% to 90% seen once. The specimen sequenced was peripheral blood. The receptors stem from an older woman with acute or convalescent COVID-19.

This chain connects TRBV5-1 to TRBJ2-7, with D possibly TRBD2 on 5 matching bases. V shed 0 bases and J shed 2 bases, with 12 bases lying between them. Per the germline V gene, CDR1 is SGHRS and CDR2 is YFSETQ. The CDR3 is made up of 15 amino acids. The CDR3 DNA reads TGCGCCAGCAGCTTGGCCAGCGGAAATACCTACGAGCAGTACTTC. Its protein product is CASSLASGNTYEQYF.

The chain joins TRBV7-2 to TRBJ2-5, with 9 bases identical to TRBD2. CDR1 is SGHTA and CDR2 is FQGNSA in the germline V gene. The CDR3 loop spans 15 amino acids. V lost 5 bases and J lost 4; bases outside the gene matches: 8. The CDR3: CASSVRLLAGETQYF. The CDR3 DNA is TGTGCCAGCAGCGTCCGCCTACTAGCGGGAGAGACCCAGTACTTC. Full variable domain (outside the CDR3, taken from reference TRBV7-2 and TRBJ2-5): GAGVSQSPSNKVTEKGKDVELRCDPISGHTALYWYRQSLGQGLEFLIYFQGNSAPDKSGLPSDRFSAERTGGSVSTLTIQRTQQEDSAVYLCASSVRLLAGETQYFGPGTRLLVL.

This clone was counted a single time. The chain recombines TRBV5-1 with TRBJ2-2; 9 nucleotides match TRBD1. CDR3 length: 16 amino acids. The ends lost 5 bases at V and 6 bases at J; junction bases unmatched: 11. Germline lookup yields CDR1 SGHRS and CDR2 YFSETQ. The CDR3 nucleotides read TGCGCCAGCAGACCCATTGTACAGGGGGCCTCCGGGGAGCTGTTTTTT. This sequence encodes CASRPIVQGASGELFF.

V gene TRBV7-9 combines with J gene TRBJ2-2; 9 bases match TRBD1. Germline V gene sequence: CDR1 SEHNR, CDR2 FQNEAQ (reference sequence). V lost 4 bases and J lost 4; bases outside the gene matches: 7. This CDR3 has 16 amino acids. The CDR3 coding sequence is TGTGCCAGCAGCTCAGGGACAGGGCGTAGCACCGGGGAGCTGTTTTTT. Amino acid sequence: CASSSGTGRSTGELFF.

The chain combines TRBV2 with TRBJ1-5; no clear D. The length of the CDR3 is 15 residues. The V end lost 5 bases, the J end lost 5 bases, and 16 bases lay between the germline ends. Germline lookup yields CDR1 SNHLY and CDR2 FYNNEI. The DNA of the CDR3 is TGTGCCAGCAGTCCGGCCACAACGAGGGATCAGCCCCAGCATTTT. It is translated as CASSPATTRDQPQHF.

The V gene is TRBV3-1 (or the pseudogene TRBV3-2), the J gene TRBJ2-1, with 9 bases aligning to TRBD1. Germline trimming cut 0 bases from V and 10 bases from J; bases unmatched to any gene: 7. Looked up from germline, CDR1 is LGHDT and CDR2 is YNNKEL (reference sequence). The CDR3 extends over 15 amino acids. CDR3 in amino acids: CASSQDGGTGMEQFF. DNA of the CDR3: TGTGCCAGCAGCCAAGATGGCGGGACAGGGATGGAGCAGTTCTTC.

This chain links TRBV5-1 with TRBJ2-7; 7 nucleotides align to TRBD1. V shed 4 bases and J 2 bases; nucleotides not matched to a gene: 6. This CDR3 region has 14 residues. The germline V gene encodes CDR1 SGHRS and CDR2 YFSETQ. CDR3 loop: CASSPTGTAYEQYF. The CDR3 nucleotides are TGCGCCAGCAGCCCCACCGGGACAGCCTACGAGCAGTACTTC.

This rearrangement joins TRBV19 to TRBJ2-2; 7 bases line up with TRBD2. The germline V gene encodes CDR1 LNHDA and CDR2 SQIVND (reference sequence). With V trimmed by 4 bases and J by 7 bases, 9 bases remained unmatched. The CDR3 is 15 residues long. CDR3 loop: CASSRASGLSGELFF. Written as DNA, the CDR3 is TGTGCCAGTAGTAGAGCTAGCGGCCTCAGCGGGGAGCTGTTTTTT.

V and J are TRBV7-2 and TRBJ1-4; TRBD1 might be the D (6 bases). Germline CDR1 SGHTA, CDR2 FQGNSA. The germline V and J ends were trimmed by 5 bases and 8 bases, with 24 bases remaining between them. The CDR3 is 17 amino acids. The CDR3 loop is CASSANLVGGRQEKLFF. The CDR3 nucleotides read TGTGCCAGCAGCGCCAATTTAGTCGGGGGGCGCCAGGAAAAACTGTTTTTT.

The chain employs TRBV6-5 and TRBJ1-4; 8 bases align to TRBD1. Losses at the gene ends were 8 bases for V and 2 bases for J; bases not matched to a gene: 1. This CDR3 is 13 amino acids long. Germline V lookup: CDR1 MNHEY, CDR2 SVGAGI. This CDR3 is CASRTGTNEKLFF. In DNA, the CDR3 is TGTGCCAGCCGGACAGGGACTAATGAAAAACTGTTTTTT.

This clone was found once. For the CDR3, the DNA is TGTGCCAGCTCACTGACACGGCAGGGCAATCAGCCCCAGCATTTT. This sequence encodes CASSLTRQGNQPQHF. The chain couples TRBV18 to TRBJ1-5, with unresolved D. Trimming removed 4 bases from V and 2 bases from J, with 12 bases in between. Germline V gene data show CDR1 as KGHSH and CDR2 as LQKENI. CDR3 length: 15 residues.

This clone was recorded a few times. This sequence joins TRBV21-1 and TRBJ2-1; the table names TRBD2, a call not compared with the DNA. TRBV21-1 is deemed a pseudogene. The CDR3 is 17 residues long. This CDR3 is CASSKKGPPSWDNEQFF. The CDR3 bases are TGTGCCAGCAGCAAAAAAGGTCCGCCTAGCTGGGACAATGAGCAGTTCTTC.